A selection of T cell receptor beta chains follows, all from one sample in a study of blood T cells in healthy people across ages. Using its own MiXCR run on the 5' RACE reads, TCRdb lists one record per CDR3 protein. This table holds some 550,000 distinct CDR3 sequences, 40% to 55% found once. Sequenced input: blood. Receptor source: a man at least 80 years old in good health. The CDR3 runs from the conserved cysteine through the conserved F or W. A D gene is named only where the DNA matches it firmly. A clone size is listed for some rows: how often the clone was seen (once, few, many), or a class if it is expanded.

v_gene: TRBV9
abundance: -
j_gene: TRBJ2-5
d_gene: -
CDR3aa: CASSVGVSGEIQYF
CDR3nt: TGTGCCAGCAGCGTAGGAGTATCCGGAGAGATCCAGTACTTC

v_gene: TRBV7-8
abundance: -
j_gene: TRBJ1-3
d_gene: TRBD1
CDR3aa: CASRKTGTAGNTIYF
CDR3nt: TGTGCCAGCAGGAAAACCGGGACAGCAGGAAACACCATATATTTT

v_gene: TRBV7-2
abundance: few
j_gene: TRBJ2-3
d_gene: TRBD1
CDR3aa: CASSHRTGGFADTQYF
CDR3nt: TGTGCCAGCAGCCACAGAACAGGGGGCTTTGCAGATACGCAGTATTTT

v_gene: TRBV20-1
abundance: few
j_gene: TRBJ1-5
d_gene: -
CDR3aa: CSAQTATQPQHF
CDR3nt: TGCAGTGCCCAGACAGCGACTCAGCCCCAGCATTTT

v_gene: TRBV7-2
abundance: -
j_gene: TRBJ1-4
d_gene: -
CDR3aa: CANQLFGLHTTANEKLFF
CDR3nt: TGTGCCAACCAGCTTTTTGGACTCCACACAACTGCTAATGAAAAACTGTTTTTT

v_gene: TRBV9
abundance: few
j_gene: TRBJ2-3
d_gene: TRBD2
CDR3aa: CASSPTLGLAGGNTDTQYF
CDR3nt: TGTGCCAGCAGCCCCACCCTGGGACTAGCGGGGGGAAACACAGATACGCAGTATTTT

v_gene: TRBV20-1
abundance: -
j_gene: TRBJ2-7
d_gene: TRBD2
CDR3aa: CSARVERGGSPYEQYF
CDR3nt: TGCAGTGCTAGAGTGGAGCGGGGGGGATCCCCCTACGAGCAGTACTTC

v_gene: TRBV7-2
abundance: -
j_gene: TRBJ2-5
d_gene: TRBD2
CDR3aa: CASSSSWTSRQTQYF
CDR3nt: TGTGCCAGCAGCTCATCCTGGACTAGCAGACAGACCCAGTACTTC

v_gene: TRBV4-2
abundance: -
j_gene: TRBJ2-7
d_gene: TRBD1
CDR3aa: CASSQDQGASSESSYEQYF
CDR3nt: TGTGCCAGCAGCCAAGATCAGGGGGCGTCTAGCGAGAGCTCCTACGAGCAGTACTTC

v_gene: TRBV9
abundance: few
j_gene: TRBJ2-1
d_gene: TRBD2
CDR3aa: CASSVGGGRRNEQFF
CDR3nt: TGTGCCAGCAGCGTAGGTGGCGGGAGACGAAATGAGCAGTTCTTC

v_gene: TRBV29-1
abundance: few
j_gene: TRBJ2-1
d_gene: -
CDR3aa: CSVEQGRLDEQFF
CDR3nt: TGCAGCGTGGAGCAGGGTAGGTTAGATGAGCAGTTCTTC

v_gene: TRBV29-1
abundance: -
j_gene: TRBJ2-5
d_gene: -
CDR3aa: CSVARVGYQETQYF
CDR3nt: TGCAGCGTTGCGCGGGTTGGGTACCAAGAGACCCAGTACTTC

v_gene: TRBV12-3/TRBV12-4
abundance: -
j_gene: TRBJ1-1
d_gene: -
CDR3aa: CASSFERSTEAFF
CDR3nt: TGTGCCAGCAGTTTTGAGCGGTCCACTGAAGCTTTCTTT

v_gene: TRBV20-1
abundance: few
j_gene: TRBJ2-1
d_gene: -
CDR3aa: CSPRESSYNEQFF
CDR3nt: TGCAGTCCCCGGGAGTCCTCCTACAATGAGCAGTTCTTC

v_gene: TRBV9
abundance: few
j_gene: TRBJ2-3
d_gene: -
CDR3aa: CASSVGGRGSTDTQYF
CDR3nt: TGTGCCAGCAGCGTGGGGGGCAGGGGAAGTACAGATACGCAGTATTTT

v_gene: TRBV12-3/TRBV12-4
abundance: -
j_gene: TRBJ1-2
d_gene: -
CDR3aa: CASSLVRLRGYGYTF
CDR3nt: TGTGCCAGCAGTTTAGTTAGGCTTCGGGGCTATGGCTACACCTTC

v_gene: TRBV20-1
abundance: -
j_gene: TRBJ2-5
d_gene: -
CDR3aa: CSARDSAGSVQYF
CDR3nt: TGCAGTGCTAGAGATAGCGCGGGATCGGTCCAGTACTTC

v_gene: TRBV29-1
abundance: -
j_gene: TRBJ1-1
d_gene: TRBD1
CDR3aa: CSGSHSWVAGGYTEAFF
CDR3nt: TGCAGCGGATCCCATTCATGGGTCGCAGGGGGGTACACTGAAGCTTTCTTT

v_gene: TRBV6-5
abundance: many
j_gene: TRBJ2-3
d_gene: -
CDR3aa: CASSSHGLTDTQYF
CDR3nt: TGTGCCAGCAGTTCCCACGGACTCACAGATACGCAGTATTTT

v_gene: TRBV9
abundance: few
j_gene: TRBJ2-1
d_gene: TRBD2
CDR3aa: CASSPQGSGDEQFF
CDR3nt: TGTGCCAGCAGCCCCCAGGGTAGCGGGGATGAGCAGTTCTTC

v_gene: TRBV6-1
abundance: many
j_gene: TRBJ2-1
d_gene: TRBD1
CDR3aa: CASSRTGLGSSYNEQFF
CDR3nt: TGTGCCAGCAGCCGGACAGGGCTCGGGAGCTCCTACAATGAGCAGTTCTTC

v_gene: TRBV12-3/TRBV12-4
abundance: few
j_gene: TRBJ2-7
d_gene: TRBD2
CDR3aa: CASSFNSGPYEQYF
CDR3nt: TGTGCCAGCAGTTTCAATAGCGGGCCATACGAGCAGTACTTC

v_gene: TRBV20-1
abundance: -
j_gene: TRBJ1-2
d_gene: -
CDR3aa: CSAKADNYGYTF
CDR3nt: TGCAGTGCTAAGGCAGACAACTATGGCTACACCTTC

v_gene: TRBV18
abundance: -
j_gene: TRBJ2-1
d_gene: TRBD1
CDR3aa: CASPPLGQGAPNEQFF
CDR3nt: TGTGCCAGCCCACCACTTGGACAGGGGGCGCCCAATGAGCAGTTCTTC

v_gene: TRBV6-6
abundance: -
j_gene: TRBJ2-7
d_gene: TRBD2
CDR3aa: CASSRMASGGVYNEQYF
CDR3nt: TGTGCTAGCAGTCGGATGGCTAGCGGGGGGGTTTACAATGAGCAGTACTTC

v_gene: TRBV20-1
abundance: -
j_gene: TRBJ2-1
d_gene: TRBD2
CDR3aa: CSARIPGGRAPNEQFF
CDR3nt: TGCAGTGCTAGAATCCCGGGCGGGAGGGCCCCCAATGAGCAGTTCTTC

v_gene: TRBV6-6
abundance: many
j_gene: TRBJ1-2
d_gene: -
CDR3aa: CASSYSSRDTNGYTF
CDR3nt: TGTGCCAGCAGTTATTCCTCCCGGGACACTAATGGCTACACCTTC

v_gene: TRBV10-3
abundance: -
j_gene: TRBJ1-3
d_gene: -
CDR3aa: CAISESADGNTIYF
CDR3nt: TGTGCCATCAGTGAGTCGGCAGACGGAAACACCATATATTTT

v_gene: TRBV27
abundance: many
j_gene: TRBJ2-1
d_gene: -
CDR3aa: CASTRGGGYNEQFF
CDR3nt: TGTGCCAGCACCCGCGGAGGGGGGTACAATGAGCAGTTCTTC

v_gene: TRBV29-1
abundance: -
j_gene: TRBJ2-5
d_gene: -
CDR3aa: CSVGGPGETQYF
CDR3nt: TGCAGCGTTGGTGGGCCTGGAGAGACCCAGTACTTC

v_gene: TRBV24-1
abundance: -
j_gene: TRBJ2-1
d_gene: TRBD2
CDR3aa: CATSAIAGGDYNEQFF
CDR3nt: TGTGCCACCAGTGCCATAGCGGGAGGGGACTACAATGAGCAGTTCTTC

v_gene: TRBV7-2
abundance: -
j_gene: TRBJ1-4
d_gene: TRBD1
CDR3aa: CASSPTGFNEKLFF
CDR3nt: TGTGCCAGCAGCCCGACAGGGTTTAATGAAAAACTGTTTTTT

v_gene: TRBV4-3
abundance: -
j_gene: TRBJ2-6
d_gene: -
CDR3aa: CASSQVSVSSYGANVLTF
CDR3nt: TGCGCCAGCAGCCAAGTCTCAGTCTCTAGCTATGGGGCCAACGTCCTGACTTTC

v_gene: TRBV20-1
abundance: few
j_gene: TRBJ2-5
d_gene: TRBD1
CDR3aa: CSAREISRTGRKGETQYF
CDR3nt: TGCAGTGCTAGAGAGATTTCGCGGACAGGGAGGAAGGGAGAGACCCAGTACTTC

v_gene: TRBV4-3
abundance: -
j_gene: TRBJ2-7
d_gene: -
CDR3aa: CASSQGLYLPGEQYF
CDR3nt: TGCGCCAGCAGCCAAGGCCTCTACCTACCGGGGGAGCAGTACTTC

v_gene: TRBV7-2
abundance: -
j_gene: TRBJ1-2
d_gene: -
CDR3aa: CASSLGTGNVYGYIF
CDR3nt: TGTGCCAGCAGCTTAGGTACAGGGAATGTCTATGGCTACATCTTC

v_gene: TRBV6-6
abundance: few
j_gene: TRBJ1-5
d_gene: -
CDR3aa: CASNQRGNQPQHF
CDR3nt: TGTGCCAGCAACCAAAGGGGCAATCAGCCCCAGCATTTT

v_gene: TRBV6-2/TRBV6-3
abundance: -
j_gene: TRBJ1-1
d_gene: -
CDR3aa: CASSYSSGRWNTEAFF
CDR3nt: TGTGCCAGCAGTTACTCTAGTGGCAGGTGGAACACTGAAGCTTTCTTT

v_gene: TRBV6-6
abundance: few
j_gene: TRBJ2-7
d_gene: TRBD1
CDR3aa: CASSYTGTGFEQYF
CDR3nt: TGTGCCAGCAGTTACACCGGGACAGGTTTCGAGCAGTACTTC

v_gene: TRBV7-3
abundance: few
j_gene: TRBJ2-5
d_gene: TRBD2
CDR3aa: CASSWTSGGETQYF
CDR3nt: TGTGCCAGCAGCTGGACTAGCGGGGGAGAGACCCAGTACTTC

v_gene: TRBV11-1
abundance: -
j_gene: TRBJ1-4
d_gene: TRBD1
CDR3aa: CASSQNPGTANEKLFF
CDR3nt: TGTGCCAGCAGCCAAAACCCCGGGACAGCAAATGAAAAACTGTTTTTT

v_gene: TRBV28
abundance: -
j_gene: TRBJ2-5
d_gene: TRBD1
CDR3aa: CASSRQGQGEQYF
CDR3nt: TGTGCCAGCAGTAGACAGGGCCAGGGGGAGCAGTACTTC

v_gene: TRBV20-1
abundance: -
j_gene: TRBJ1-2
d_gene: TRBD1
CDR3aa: CGARDQTGGNLYYGYTF
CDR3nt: TGCGGTGCTAGAGATCAGACAGGGGGAAACCTTTACTATGGCTACACCTTC

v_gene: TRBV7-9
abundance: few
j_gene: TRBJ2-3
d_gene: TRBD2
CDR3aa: CASSAGLAGGTDTQYF
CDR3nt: TGTGCCAGCAGCGCAGGACTAGCGGGGGGCACAGATACGCAGTATTTT

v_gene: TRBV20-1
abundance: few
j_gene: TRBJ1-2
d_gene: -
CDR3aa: CSATRNYGYTF
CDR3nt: TGCAGTGCGACGAGGAACTATGGCTACACCTTC

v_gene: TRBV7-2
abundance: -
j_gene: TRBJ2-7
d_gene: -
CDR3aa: CASSEGVRGYEQYF
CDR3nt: TGTGCCAGCAGCGAAGGGGTTAGGGGATACGAGCAGTACTTC

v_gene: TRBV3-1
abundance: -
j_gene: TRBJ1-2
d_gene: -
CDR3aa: CASSSQGSKSAGYTF
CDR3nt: TGTGCCAGCAGCTCGCAGGGATCTAAATCCGCTGGCTACACCTTC

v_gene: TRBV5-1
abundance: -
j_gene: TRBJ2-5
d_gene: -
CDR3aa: CASSLDRVRKTQYF
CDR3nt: TGCGCCAGCAGCTTGGACAGGGTGAGAAAGACCCAGTACTTC

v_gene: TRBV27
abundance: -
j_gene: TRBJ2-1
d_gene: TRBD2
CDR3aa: CASSFGVAGGNEQFF
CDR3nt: TGTGCCAGCAGTTTTGGGGTAGCGGGGGGCAATGAGCAGTTCTTC

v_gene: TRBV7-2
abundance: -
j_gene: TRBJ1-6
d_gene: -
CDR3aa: CASSLAVDGSSSYNSPLHF
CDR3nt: TGTGCCAGCAGCTTAGCGGTGGACGGGTCGAGCTCCTATAATTCACCCCTCCACTTT

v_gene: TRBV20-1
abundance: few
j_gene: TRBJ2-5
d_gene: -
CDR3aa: CSARPLQETQYF
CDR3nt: TGCAGTGCCAGACCCCTACAGGAGACCCAGTACTTC

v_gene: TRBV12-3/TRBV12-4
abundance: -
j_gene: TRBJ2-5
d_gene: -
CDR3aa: CASSSWAGETQYF
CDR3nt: TGTGCCAGCAGTAGCTGGGCAGGAGAGACCCAGTACTTC